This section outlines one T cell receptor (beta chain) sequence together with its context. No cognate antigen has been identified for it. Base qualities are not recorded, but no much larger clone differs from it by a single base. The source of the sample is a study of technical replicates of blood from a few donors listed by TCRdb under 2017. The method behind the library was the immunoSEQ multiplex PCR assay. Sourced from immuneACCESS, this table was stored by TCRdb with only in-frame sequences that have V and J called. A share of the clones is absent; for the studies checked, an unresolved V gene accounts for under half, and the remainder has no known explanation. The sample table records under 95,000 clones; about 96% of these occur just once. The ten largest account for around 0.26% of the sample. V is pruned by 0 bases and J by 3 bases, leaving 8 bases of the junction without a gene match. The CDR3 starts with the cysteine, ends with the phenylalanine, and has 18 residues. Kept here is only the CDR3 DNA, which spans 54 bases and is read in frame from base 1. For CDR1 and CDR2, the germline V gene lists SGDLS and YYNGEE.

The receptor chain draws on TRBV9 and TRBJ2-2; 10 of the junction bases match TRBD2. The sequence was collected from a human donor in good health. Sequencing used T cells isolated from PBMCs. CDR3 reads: CASSVGLAGAIYTGELFF. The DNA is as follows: TGTGCCAGCAGCGTAGGGCTAGCGGGGGCCATATACACCGGGGAGCTGTTTTTT. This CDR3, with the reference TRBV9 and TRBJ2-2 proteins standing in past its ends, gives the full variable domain DSGVTQTPKHLITATGQRVTLRCSPRSGDLSVYWYQQSLDQGLQFLIQYYNGEERAKGNILERFSAQQFPDLHSELNLSSLELGDSALYFCASSVGLAGAIYTGELFFGEGSRLTVL.